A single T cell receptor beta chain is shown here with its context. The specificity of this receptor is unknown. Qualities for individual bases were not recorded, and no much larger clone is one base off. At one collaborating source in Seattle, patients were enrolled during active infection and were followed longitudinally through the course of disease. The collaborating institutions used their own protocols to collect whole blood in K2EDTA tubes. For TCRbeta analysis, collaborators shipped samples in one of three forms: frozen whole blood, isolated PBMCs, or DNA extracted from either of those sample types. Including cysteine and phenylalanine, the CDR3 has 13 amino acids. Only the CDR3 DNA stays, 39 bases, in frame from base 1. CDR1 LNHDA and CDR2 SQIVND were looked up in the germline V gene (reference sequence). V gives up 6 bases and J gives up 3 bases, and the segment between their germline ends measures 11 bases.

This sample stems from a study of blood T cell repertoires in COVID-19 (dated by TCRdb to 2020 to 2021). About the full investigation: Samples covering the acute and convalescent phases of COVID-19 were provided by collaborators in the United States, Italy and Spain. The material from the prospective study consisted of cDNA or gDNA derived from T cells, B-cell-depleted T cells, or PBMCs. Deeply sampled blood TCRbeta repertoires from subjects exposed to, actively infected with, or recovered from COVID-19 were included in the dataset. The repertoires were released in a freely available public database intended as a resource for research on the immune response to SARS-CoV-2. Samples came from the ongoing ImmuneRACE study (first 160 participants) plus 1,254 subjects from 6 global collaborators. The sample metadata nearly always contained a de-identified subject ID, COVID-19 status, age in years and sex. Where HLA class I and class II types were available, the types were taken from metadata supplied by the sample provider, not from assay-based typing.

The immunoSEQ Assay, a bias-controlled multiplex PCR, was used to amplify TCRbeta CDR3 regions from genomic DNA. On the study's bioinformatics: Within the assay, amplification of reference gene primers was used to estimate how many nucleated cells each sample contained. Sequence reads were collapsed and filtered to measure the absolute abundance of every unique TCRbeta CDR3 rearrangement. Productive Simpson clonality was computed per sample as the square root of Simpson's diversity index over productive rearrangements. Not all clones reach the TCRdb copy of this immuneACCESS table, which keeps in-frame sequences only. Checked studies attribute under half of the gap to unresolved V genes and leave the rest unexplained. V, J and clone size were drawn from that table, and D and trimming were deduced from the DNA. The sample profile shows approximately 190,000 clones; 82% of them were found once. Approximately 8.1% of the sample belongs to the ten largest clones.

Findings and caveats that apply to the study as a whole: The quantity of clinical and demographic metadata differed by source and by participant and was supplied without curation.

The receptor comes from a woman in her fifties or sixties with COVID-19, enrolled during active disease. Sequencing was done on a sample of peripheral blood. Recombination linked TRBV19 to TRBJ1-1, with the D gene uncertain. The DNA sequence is TGTGCCAGTAGAGCAGGTCTATACACTGAAGCTTTCTTT. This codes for CASRAGLYTEAFF.